This is a list of T cell receptor beta chains from one sample in a study of cytomegalovirus exposure and HLA in healthy donors. Clones were sequenced by immunoSEQ multiplex PCR, and TCRdb holds only the in-frame ones, with some missing. The table has about 360,000 clones, 86% seen once. Source material: PBMCs. These receptor sequences come from a woman under 30 in good health and CMV-seronegative. Each CDR3 is given with its conserved first and last residue. Fields, in order: CDR3 length, J gene, D gene, V gene, clone size, CDR3 protein, CDR3 DNA. The D gene is left open where the match is weak. Only some rows state a clone size, as once, few, many or a class for expanded clones.

>13|TRBJ2-7|-|TRBV27|few
CASSFHSSYEQYF
TGTGCCAGCAGTTTCCATAGCTCCTACGAGCAGTACTTC
>11|TRBJ1-1|-|TRBV6-1|-
CASSAGDRAFF
TGTGCCAGCAGTGCGGGTGATAGGGCTTTCTTT
>17|TRBJ2-2|-|TRBV5-6|-
CASSFSRDWLNTGELFF
TGTGCCAGCAGCTTCTCTCGGGACTGGCTAAACACCGGGGAGCTGTTTTTT
>11|TRBJ2-5|-|TRBV7-2|-
CASSAMETQYF
TGTGCCAGCAGCGCGATGGAGACCCAGTACTTC
>15|TRBJ2-7|-|TRBV4-1|few
CASSQDVRQRNEQYF
TGCGCCAGCAGCCAAGATGTACGACAGAGGAACGAGCAGTACTTC
>14|TRBJ2-2|-|TRBV5-6|-
CASGGAARTGELFF
TGTGCCAGCGGAGGGGCGGCGCGGACCGGGGAGCTGTTTTTT
>13|TRBJ2-7|TRBD2|TRBV18|-
CASSPQGLVRQYF
TGTGCCAGCTCACCCCAGGGACTAGTTCGGCAGTACTTC
>16|TRBJ2-1|TRBD2|TRBV9|-
CASSVSWGGGYNEQFF
TGTGCCAGCAGCGTTAGTTGGGGCGGGGGGTACAATGAGCAGTTCTTC
>19|TRBJ2-2|TRBD2|TRBV6-8|-
CASSFNYGGAAENTGELFF
TGTGCCAGCAGTTTTAACTACGGGGGGGCCGCGGAGAACACCGGGGAGCTGTTTTTT
>16|TRBJ2-2|TRBD2|TRBV4-2|-
CASSHRTSGNTGELFF
TGTGCCAGCAGCCACAGGACTAGCGGGAACACCGGGGAGCTGTTTTTT
>15|TRBJ2-3|TRBD2|TRBV4-2|-
CASSRMAGEPDTQYF
TGTGCCAGCAGCCGTATGGCGGGAGAACCAGATACGCAGTATTTT
>18|TRBJ1-2|TRBD1|TRBV11-2|-
CASSTYHRGRSSDYGYTF
TGTGCCAGCAGCACTTATCACAGGGGGCGATCGTCTGACTATGGCTACACCTTC
>14|TRBJ1-3|-|TRBV28|-
CASSLGGGGNTIYF
TGTGCCAGCAGTTTGGGGGGAGGAGGAAACACCATATATTTT
>17|TRBJ2-7|-|TRBV4-1|-
CASSPQEAGERGEEQYF
TGCGCCAGCAGCCCCCAGGAGGCAGGGGAGAGAGGAGAGGAGCAGTACTTC
>16|TRBJ1-5|TRBD1|TRBV7-9|few
CASSHTGGNGNQPQHF
TGTGCCAGCAGCCACACAGGGGGAAATGGCAATCAGCCCCAGCATTTT
>15|TRBJ1-5|-|TRBV27|once
CASSRYGAVDQPQHF
TGTGCCAGCAGCCGTTATGGGGCAGTGGATCAGCCCCAGCATTTT
>14|TRBJ2-3|TRBD2|TRBV28|-
CASSLSGITDTQYF
TGTGCCAGCAGTTTAAGCGGGATAACAGATACGCAGTATTTT
>13|TRBJ2-1|-|TRBV9|-
CASSNPPYNEQFF
TGTGCCAGCAGTAATCCTCCCTACAATGAGCAGTTCTTC
>13|TRBJ2-5|TRBD1|TRBV19|-
CASSIGRGETQYF
TGTGCCAGTAGTATAGGCAGGGGGGAGACCCAGTACTTC
>14|TRBJ2-7|-|TRBV27|-
CASSFLGGSYEQYF
TGTGCCAGCAGTTTTCTGGGGGGTTCCTACGAGCAGTACTTC
>17|TRBJ2-3|TRBD1|TRBV5-4|-
CASSLGGTGGDADTQYF
TGTGCCAGCAGCTTGGGGGGGACAGGGGGCGACGCAGATACGCAGTATTTT
>16|TRBJ1-1|TRBD1|TRBV11-2|-
CASRSGQGGWDTEAFF
TGTGCCAGCAGGTCGGGACAGGGAGGATGGGACACTGAAGCTTTCTTT
>14|TRBJ2-7|-|TRBV5-1|-
CASSFRGTYYEQYF
TGCGCCAGCAGCTTCAGGGGAACATACTACGAGCAGTACTTC
>12|TRBJ2-2|TRBD1|TRBV5-1|once
CASSDRGWELFF
TGCGCCAGCAGCGACAGGGGTTGGGAGCTGTTTTTT
>15|TRBJ2-7|-|TRBV5-1|-
CASSLNQRSSYEQYF
TGCGCCAGCAGCTTGAATCAGCGGAGCTCCTACGAGCAGTACTTC
>17|TRBJ2-3|TRBD2|TRBV4-1|-
CASSPRLLAGGTDTQYF
TGCGCCAGCAGCCCTCGTTTACTAGCGGGAGGCACAGATACGCAGTATTTT
>15|TRBJ2-7|TRBD2|TRBV14|-
CASSQVGTSFYEQYF
TGTGCCAGCAGCCAAGTCGGGACTAGCTTCTACGAGCAGTACTTC
>18|TRBJ2-1|TRBD1|TRBV5-1|-
CASTRTGGVLSSYNEQFF
TGCGCCAGCACACGGACAGGGGGCGTCCTTAGCTCCTACAATGAGCAGTTCTTC
>15|TRBJ1-2|TRBD1|TRBV30|-
CAWSVTRRGQVGYTF
TGTGCCTGGAGTGTAACGCGCAGGGGGCAAGTTGGCTACACCTTC
>14|TRBJ2-5|-|TRBV5-1|-
CASSLASVQETQYF
TGCGCCAGCAGCTTGGCTTCGGTCCAAGAGACCCAGTACTTC
>15|TRBJ2-7|TRBD1|TRBV28|-
CASSFIGGGSYEQYF
TGTGCCAGCAGTTTTATAGGGGGCGGAAGCTACGAGCAGTACTTC
>15|TRBJ1-5|TRBD1|TRBV28|few
CASSWTGGSNQPQHF
TGTGCCAGCAGCTGGACAGGTGGCAGCAATCAGCCCCAGCATTTT
>14|TRBJ2-3|TRBD1|TRBV7-6|-
CASSLGTGTDTQYF
TGTGCCAGCAGTCTCGGGACAGGCACAGATACGCAGTATTTT
>13|TRBJ2-3|-|TRBV6-1|-
CASSAGQADTQYF
TGTGCCAGCAGTGCCGGACAAGCAGATACGCAGTATTTT
>18|TRBJ2-2|-|TRBV5-1|-
CASSRRRRQIENTGELFF
TGCGCCAGCAGCCGACGACGACGACAGATAGAGAACACCGGGGAGCTGTTTTTT
>15|TRBJ2-1|-|TRBV2|-
CASRRDYSSYNEQFF
TGTGCCAGCAGACGCGACTATAGCTCCTACAATGAGCAGTTCTTC
>13|TRBJ1-1|-|TRBV7-6|-
CASSLETATEAFF
TGTGCCAGCAGCTTAGAGACAGCCACTGAAGCTTTCTTT
>12|TRBJ1-1|TRBD1|TRBV5-4|-
CALGGQGAQAFF
TGTGCCCTAGGGGGACAGGGGGCGCAGGCTTTCTTT
>15|TRBJ2-7|-|TRBV7-6|-
CASSLATSSGGEQYF
TGTGCCAGCAGCTTAGCAACATCCTCCGGCGGCGAGCAGTACTTC
>14|TRBJ1-2|-|TRBV5-6|-
CASSYLDGNYGYTF
TGTGCCAGCAGCTACCTAGACGGCAACTATGGCTACACCTTC
>17|TRBJ2-7|TRBD2|TRBV18|-
CASSPIAASGNSYEQYF
TGTGCCAGCTCACCAATCGCGGCTAGCGGAAATTCCTACGAGCAGTACTTC
>14|TRBJ1-5|TRBD1|TRBV2|-
CASSEQGAGQPQHF
TGTGCCAGCAGTGAACAGGGGGCTGGGCAGCCCCAGCATTTT
>16|TRBJ2-2|TRBD2|TRBV7-7|-
CASSSVSGTNTGELFF
TGTGCCAGCAGCTCTGTTAGCGGGACGAACACCGGGGAGCTGTTTTTT
>14|TRBJ1-1|-|TRBV2|-
CASSATGEHTEAFF
TGTGCCAGCAGTGCTACAGGTGAGCACACTGAAGCTTTCTTT
>14|TRBJ2-2|-|TRBV2|-
CASSEGQNTGELFF
TGTGCCAGCAGTGAAGGACAGAACACCGGGGAGCTGTTTTTT
>12|TRBJ1-1|-|TRBV7-9|-
CASSTRVPEAFF
TGTGCCAGCAGCACCAGGGTCCCTGAAGCTTTCTTT
>14|TRBJ2-3|TRBD2|TRBV27|-
CASTSSTSGRVKYF
TGTGCCAGCACCTCCTCGACTAGCGGGAGGGTAAAGTATTTT
>14|TRBJ2-1|-|TRBV27|-
CASSLLEGYNEQFF
TGTGCCAGCAGTTTATTGGAGGGGTACAATGAGCAGTTCTTC
>13|TRBJ1-2|-|TRBV18|-
CASSTDSAYGYTF
TGTGCCAGCTCAACCGACAGCGCCTATGGCTACACCTTC
>19|TRBJ1-4|TRBD1|TRBV2|-
CASSGLSGQAFTTNEKLFF
TGTGCCAGCAGTGGGCTATCGGGACAGGCCTTTACAACTAATGAAAAACTGTTTTTT
>15|TRBJ2-1|TRBD1|TRBV27|-
CASSLLGQGNGEQFF
TGTGCCAGCAGTCTACTGGGACAGGGGAATGGTGAGCAGTTCTTC
>12|TRBJ2-5|-|TRBV18|-
CASSPLQETQYF
TGTGCCAGCTCACCCCTCCAAGAGACCCAGTACTTC
>14|TRBJ1-2|TRBD1|TRBV7-8|-
CASSRQGLDYGYTF
TGTGCCAGCAGCCGACAGGGGCTCGACTATGGCTACACCTTC